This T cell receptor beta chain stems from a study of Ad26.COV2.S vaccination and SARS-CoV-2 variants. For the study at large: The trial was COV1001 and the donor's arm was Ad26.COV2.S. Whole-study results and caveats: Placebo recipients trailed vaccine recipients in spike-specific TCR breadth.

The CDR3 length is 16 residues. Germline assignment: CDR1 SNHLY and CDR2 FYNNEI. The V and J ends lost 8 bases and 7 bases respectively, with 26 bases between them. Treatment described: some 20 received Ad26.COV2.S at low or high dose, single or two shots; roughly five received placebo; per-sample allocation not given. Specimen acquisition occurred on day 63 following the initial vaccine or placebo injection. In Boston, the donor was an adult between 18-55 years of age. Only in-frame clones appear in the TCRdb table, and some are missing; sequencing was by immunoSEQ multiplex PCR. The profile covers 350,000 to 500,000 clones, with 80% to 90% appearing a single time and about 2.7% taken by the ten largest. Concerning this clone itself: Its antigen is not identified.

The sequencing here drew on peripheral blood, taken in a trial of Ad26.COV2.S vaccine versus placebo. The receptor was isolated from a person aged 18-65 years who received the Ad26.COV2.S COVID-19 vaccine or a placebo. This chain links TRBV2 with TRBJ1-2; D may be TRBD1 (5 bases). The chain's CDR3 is CASRRDQVSGPGGYTF. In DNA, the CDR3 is TGTGCCAGCCGCCGGGATCAGGTATCGGGGCCTGGTGGCTACACCTTC.